These T cell receptor beta chains were read from a single sample in a study of shared clonotypes between healthy human individuals. Repertoires were generated with immunoSEQ multiplex PCR, while TCRdb's copy carries only in-frame clones and drops some. The sample shows 1,100,000 or so clones, about 84% of them seen only once. The sequenced material came from memory CD4+ T cells from PBMCs. All receptors come from a man between 18 and 35 years old in good health. Some clones in this sample may be carry-over from other donors' samples. Both conserved end residues are part of each CDR3. Each record gives: D gene, J gene, clone size, V gene, CDR3 protein, CDR3 DNA. D genes are given only for firm matches. The size field is filled for only some rows; it gives once, few, many or a size class.

d_call: .
j_call: TRBJ2-3
clone_size: .
v_call: TRBV10-3
cdr3_aa: CAISESTGAASTDTQYF
cdr3_nt: TGTGCCATCAGTGAGTCGACGGGGGCAGCTAGCACAGATACGCAGTATTTT

d_call: TRBD2
j_call: TRBJ2-1
clone_size: .
v_call: TRBV7-3
cdr3_aa: CASSFTSGRPSSYNEQFF
cdr3_nt: TGTGCCAGCAGCTTTACTAGCGGGAGACCGAGCTCCTACAATGAGCAGTTCTTC

d_call: TRBD1
j_call: TRBJ2-5
clone_size: .
v_call: TRBV7-3
cdr3_aa: CASSPGTGGQETQYF
cdr3_nt: TGTGCCAGCAGCCCAGGGACAGGGGGGCAAGAGACCCAGTACTTC

d_call: .
j_call: TRBJ2-7
clone_size: .
v_call: TRBV12-5
cdr3_aa: CASGLQGSYEQYF
cdr3_nt: TGTGCTAGTGGTTTACAGGGATCCTACGAGCAGTACTTC

d_call: .
j_call: TRBJ2-5
clone_size: .
v_call: TRBV7-2
cdr3_aa: CASSLVWGHGTQYF
cdr3_nt: TGTGCCAGCAGCTTAGTATGGGGTCACGGGACCCAGTACTTC

d_call: .
j_call: TRBJ2-3
clone_size: .
v_call: TRBV11-1
cdr3_aa: CASSLFGRGTDTQYF
cdr3_nt: TGTGCCAGCAGCCTCTTTGGGCGGGGCACAGATACGCAGTATTTT

d_call: .
j_call: TRBJ1-2
clone_size: few
v_call: TRBV30
cdr3_aa: CAWTSDRNYGYTF
cdr3_nt: TGTGCCTGGACTTCGGACCGTAACTATGGCTACACCTTC

d_call: .
j_call: TRBJ1-5
clone_size: .
v_call: TRBV28
cdr3_aa: CASSFPGREQPQHF
cdr3_nt: TGTGCCAGCAGTTTCCCAGGCCGGGAACAGCCCCAGCATTTT

d_call: .
j_call: TRBJ2-2
clone_size: .
v_call: TRBV7-9
cdr3_aa: CASSLEGGFPTGELFF
cdr3_nt: TGTGCCAGCAGCTTAGAGGGCGGGTTCCCCACCGGGGAGCTGTTTTTT

d_call: .
j_call: TRBJ2-5
clone_size: .
v_call: TRBV6-5
cdr3_aa: CASRTGAGEETQYF
cdr3_nt: TGTGCCAGCAGGACGGGGGCAGGGGAAGAGACCCAGTACTTC

d_call: .
j_call: TRBJ2-1
clone_size: .
v_call: TRBV19
cdr3_aa: CASSNGGLPYNEQFF
cdr3_nt: TGTGCCAGTAGTAACGGCGGGCTTCCCTACAATGAGCAGTTCTTC

d_call: .
j_call: TRBJ2-6
clone_size: .
v_call: TRBV19
cdr3_aa: CASSIPERSVLTF
cdr3_nt: TGTGCCAGTAGTATCCCGGAGAGATCCGTCCTGACTTTC

d_call: TRBD1
j_call: TRBJ1-5
clone_size: .
v_call: TRBV19
cdr3_aa: CASSMRQGAYQPQHF
cdr3_nt: TGTGCCAGTAGTATGAGACAGGGGGCTTATCAGCCCCAGCATTTT

d_call: .
j_call: TRBJ2-7
clone_size: .
v_call: TRBV5-1
cdr3_aa: CASSLDPGGLEYF
cdr3_nt: TGCGCCAGCAGCTTGGACCCAGGTGGATTGGAGTACTTC

d_call: TRBD1
j_call: TRBJ1-2
clone_size: .
v_call: TRBV4-1
cdr3_aa: CASSQTGVQDGYTF
cdr3_nt: TGCGCCAGCAGCCAGACAGGGGTCCAGGATGGCTACACCTTC

d_call: .
j_call: TRBJ2-2
clone_size: .
v_call: TRBV21-1
cdr3_aa: CASSGNWDRENTGELFF
cdr3_nt: TGTGCCAGCAGCGGCAATTGGGACAGGGAGAACACCGGGGAGCTGTTTTTT

d_call: TRBD1
j_call: TRBJ1-5
clone_size: .
v_call: TRBV10-3
cdr3_aa: CAISGTGAAQPQHF
cdr3_nt: TGTGCCATCAGTGGGACAGGGGCCGCCCAGCCCCAGCATTTT

d_call: .
j_call: TRBJ2-1
clone_size: .
v_call: TRBV18
cdr3_aa: CASSPQGRGYNEQFF
cdr3_nt: TGTGCCAGCTCACCACAAGGGAGAGGGTACAATGAGCAGTTCTTC

d_call: TRBD1
j_call: TRBJ2-1
clone_size: .
v_call: TRBV5-1
cdr3_aa: CASSLGGTGTYNEQFF
cdr3_nt: TGCGCCAGCAGCTTGGGAGGGACAGGGACCTACAATGAGCAGTTCTTC

d_call: .
j_call: TRBJ2-2
clone_size: .
v_call: TRBV5-1
cdr3_aa: CASSLFSGGTGELFF
cdr3_nt: TGCGCCAGCAGCTTGTTTTCTGGGGGAACCGGGGAGCTGTTTTTT

d_call: .
j_call: TRBJ2-5
clone_size: .
v_call: TRBV30
cdr3_aa: CAWSRQDEETQYF
cdr3_nt: TGTGCCTGGAGCAGACAGGACGAAGAGACCCAGTACTTC

d_call: .
j_call: TRBJ2-7
clone_size: .
v_call: TRBV6-6
cdr3_aa: CASGDRTLSAYEQYF
cdr3_nt: TGTGCCAGCGGCGACCGGACGCTATCGGCCTACGAGCAGTACTTC

d_call: TRBD2
j_call: TRBJ2-4
clone_size: .
v_call: TRBV28
cdr3_aa: CASSSAGGMNIQYF
cdr3_nt: TGTGCCAGCAGTTCAGCGGGAGGTATGAACATTCAGTACTTC

d_call: .
j_call: TRBJ2-7
clone_size: once
v_call: TRBV6-1
cdr3_aa: CASSEQGRPNYEQYF
cdr3_nt: TGTGCCAGCAGTGAGCAAGGACGGCCCAACTACGAGCAGTACTTC

d_call: TRBD1
j_call: TRBJ1-2
clone_size: .
v_call: TRBV28
cdr3_aa: CASSPDRVHGYTF
cdr3_nt: TGTGCCAGCAGTCCCGACAGGGTGCATGGCTACACCTTC

d_call: TRBD2
j_call: TRBJ2-7
clone_size: many
v_call: TRBV5-1
cdr3_aa: CASSLSGNTYEQYF
cdr3_nt: TGCGCCAGCAGCTTGAGCGGGAATACCTACGAGCAGTACTTC

d_call: TRBD2
j_call: TRBJ2-1
clone_size: .
v_call: TRBV29-1
cdr3_aa: CSVAGLTSVDEQFF
cdr3_nt: TGCAGCGTGGCGGGATTGACTAGCGTCGATGAGCAGTTCTTC

d_call: TRBD2
j_call: TRBJ2-1
clone_size: .
v_call: TRBV7-9
cdr3_aa: CASSLKGGNEQFF
cdr3_nt: TGTGCCAGCAGCTTAAAGGGAGGGAATGAGCAGTTCTTC

d_call: .
j_call: TRBJ1-2
clone_size: .
v_call: TRBV7-9
cdr3_aa: CASSLDQTYGYTF
cdr3_nt: TGTGCCAGCAGCTTAGATCAGACCTATGGCTACACCTTC

d_call: .
j_call: TRBJ1-3
clone_size: .
v_call: TRBV5-4
cdr3_aa: CASSLDSTGNTIYF
cdr3_nt: TGTGCCAGCAGCTTGGACAGTACTGGAAACACCATATATTTT

d_call: TRBD1
j_call: TRBJ2-5
clone_size: .
v_call: TRBV10-3
cdr3_aa: CAISESGQIETQYF
cdr3_nt: TGTGCCATCAGTGAGTCGGGACAGATAGAGACCCAGTACTTC

d_call: TRBD2
j_call: TRBJ2-2
clone_size: .
v_call: TRBV9
cdr3_aa: CASSRGGLANTGELFF
cdr3_nt: TGTGCCAGCAGCCGGGGGGGACTAGCCAACACCGGGGAGCTGTTTTTT

d_call: TRBD1
j_call: TRBJ2-6
clone_size: .
v_call: TRBV29-1
cdr3_aa: CSVQGAGANVLTF
cdr3_nt: TGCAGCGTCCAGGGGGCCGGGGCCAACGTCCTGACTTTC

d_call: .
j_call: TRBJ2-2
clone_size: .
v_call: TRBV18
cdr3_aa: CASSPQPVANTGELFF
cdr3_nt: TGTGCCAGCTCACCCCAACCGGTGGCGAACACCGGGGAGCTGTTTTTT

d_call: .
j_call: TRBJ1-5
clone_size: .
v_call: TRBV29-1
cdr3_aa: CSVVWGVNQPQHF
cdr3_nt: TGCAGCGTTGTATGGGGGGTTAATCAGCCCCAGCATTTT

d_call: .
j_call: TRBJ2-5
clone_size: .
v_call: TRBV30
cdr3_aa: CAWSARDNQYF
cdr3_nt: TGTGCCTGGAGTGCCCGGGACAACCAGTACTTC

d_call: .
j_call: TRBJ1-1
clone_size: .
v_call: TRBV7-2
cdr3_aa: CASTPRVNTEAFF
cdr3_nt: TGTGCCAGCACCCCGAGGGTGAACACTGAAGCTTTCTTT

d_call: TRBD2
j_call: TRBJ2-6
clone_size: .
v_call: TRBV4-1
cdr3_aa: CASSQALAGGGGANVLTF
cdr3_nt: TGCGCCAGCAGCCAAGCCCTAGCGGGAGGTGGTGGGGCCAACGTCCTGACTTTC

d_call: TRBD1
j_call: TRBJ1-2
clone_size: .
v_call: TRBV6-1
cdr3_aa: CASSEATGQGARGYTF
cdr3_nt: TGTGCCAGCAGTGAAGCGACGGGACAGGGGGCGCGGGGCTACACCTTC

d_call: TRBD2
j_call: TRBJ2-4
clone_size: .
v_call: TRBV7-2
cdr3_aa: CAMSRLAGEIYIQYF
cdr3_nt: TGTGCCATGTCGAGGCTAGCGGGAGAAATTTACATTCAGTACTTC

d_call: .
j_call: TRBJ2-2
clone_size: .
v_call: TRBV11-3
cdr3_aa: CASSPRGRVVTGELFF
cdr3_nt: TGTGCCAGCAGCCCAAGGGGCAGGGTAGTTACCGGGGAGCTGTTTTTT

d_call: .
j_call: TRBJ2-4
clone_size: .
v_call: TRBV7-9
cdr3_aa: CASSLNSKNIQYF
cdr3_nt: TGTGCCAGCAGCTTAAATTCCAAAAACATTCAGTACTTC

d_call: TRBD1
j_call: TRBJ1-1
clone_size: few
v_call: TRBV28
cdr3_aa: CASSPGTVNTEAFF
cdr3_nt: TGTGCCAGCAGCCCCGGGACAGTGAACACTGAAGCTTTCTTT

d_call: .
j_call: TRBJ2-3
clone_size: .
v_call: TRBV20-1
cdr3_aa: CSASNRGTQYF
cdr3_nt: TGCAGTGCTAGTAATCGTGGTACGCAGTATTTT

d_call: .
j_call: TRBJ1-1
clone_size: .
v_call: TRBV5-1
cdr3_aa: CASSSTRGNTEAFF
cdr3_nt: TGCGCCAGCAGCTCCACCAGGGGGAACACTGAAGCTTTCTTT

d_call: .
j_call: TRBJ2-3
clone_size: many
v_call: TRBV5-6
cdr3_aa: CASTHDSTDTQYF
cdr3_nt: TGTGCCAGCACCCATGACAGCACAGATACGCAGTATTTT

d_call: .
j_call: TRBJ1-5
clone_size: few
v_call: TRBV30
cdr3_aa: CAWQGSGSNQPQHF
cdr3_nt: TGTGCCTGGCAGGGGTCCGGAAGCAATCAGCCCCAGCATTTT

d_call: .
j_call: TRBJ1-4
clone_size: .
v_call: TRBV11-2
cdr3_aa: CASSRLFATNEKLFF
cdr3_nt: TGTGCCAGCAGCCGTTTATTTGCAACTAATGAAAAACTGTTTTTT

d_call: TRBD2
j_call: TRBJ2-3
clone_size: .
v_call: TRBV4-1
cdr3_aa: CASSGGGTRTDTQYF
cdr3_nt: TGCGCCAGCAGTGGGGGGGGTACACGCACAGATACGCAGTATTTT

d_call: .
j_call: TRBJ1-1
clone_size: .
v_call: TRBV6-5
cdr3_aa: CASSYRGAEAFF
cdr3_nt: TGTGCCAGCAGTTACAGGGGTGCTGAAGCTTTCTTT

d_call: TRBD1
j_call: TRBJ1-4
clone_size: .
v_call: TRBV18
cdr3_aa: CASSRQGTNEKLFF
cdr3_nt: TGTGCCAGCTCAAGACAGGGGACTAATGAAAAACTGTTTTTT

d_call: TRBD1
j_call: TRBJ2-7
clone_size: .
v_call: TRBV18
cdr3_aa: CASSQVRIGDRPYEQYF
cdr3_nt: TGTGCCAGCTCACAGGTCAGAATAGGGGACAGACCCTACGAGCAGTACTTC

d_call: .
j_call: TRBJ1-1
clone_size: .
v_call: TRBV9
cdr3_aa: CASSPWTGFSRDTEAFF
cdr3_nt: TGTGCCAGCAGCCCCTGGACGGGCTTCAGTAGGGACACTGAAGCTTTCTTT

d_call: .
j_call: TRBJ1-1
clone_size: .
v_call: TRBV5-1
cdr3_aa: CASSGNRANTEAFF
cdr3_nt: TGCGCCAGCAGCGGAAACAGGGCGAATACTGAAGCTTTCTTT

d_call: .
j_call: TRBJ1-3
clone_size: once
v_call: TRBV7-2
cdr3_aa: CASSPRQSHLSGNTIYF
cdr3_nt: TGTGCCAGCAGCCCCCGCCAGTCCCACCTCTCTGGAAACACCATATATTTT

d_call: TRBD1
j_call: TRBJ1-1
clone_size: .
v_call: TRBV5-1
cdr3_aa: CASSYGTGHTEAFF
cdr3_nt: TGCGCCAGCAGCTACGGGACAGGGCACACTGAAGCTTTCTTT

d_call: .
j_call: TRBJ1-4
clone_size: .
v_call: TRBV19
cdr3_aa: CASREPGTREKLFF
cdr3_nt: TGTGCCAGTAGAGAGCCAGGGACGCGTGAAAAACTGTTTTTT

d_call: .
j_call: TRBJ2-5
clone_size: few
v_call: TRBV5-5
cdr3_aa: CASSLRGAPRETQYF
cdr3_nt: TGTGCCAGCAGCTTACGAGGGGCGCCCCGGGAGACCCAGTACTTC

d_call: TRBD2
j_call: TRBJ2-3
clone_size: .
v_call: TRBV11-2
cdr3_aa: CASSLAGGTSGREQYF
cdr3_nt: TGTGCCAGCAGCTTAGCGGGAGGGACTAGCGGGAGGGAGCAGTATTTT